The 30 T cell receptor beta chains below come from one sample, sequenced in a study of siplizumab effects on memory and regulatory T cells. This table comes from immunoSEQ multiplex PCR, and its TCRdb copy is limited to in-frame clones, with some not included. The table shows fewer than 85,000 clones, with approximately 95% occurring only once. Sequenced: CD8+ T cells sorted from blood. The receptors derive from a human donor in good health.

The rearrangement links TRBV6-6 to TRBJ2-3; TRBD1 aligns across 9 bases. Germline assignment: CDR1 MNHNY and CDR2 SVGAGI (reference sequence). After removal of 0 bases from V and 10 bases from J, the junction contained 11 bases not matched to a gene. There are 16 residues in the CDR3. CDR3 loop: CASSYSPPDRGPAQYF. The CDR3 DNA follows: TGTGCCAGCAGTTACTCACCTCCGGACAGGGGACCAGCGCAGTATTTT.

This clone is a singleton in its sample. V usage is TRBV7-2 and J usage is TRBJ2-1; a weak D match, TRBD2 (6 bases). This CDR3 is built from 14 residues. V lost 8 bases, J lost 9 bases, and 20 bases lay in between. Germline CDR1 SGHTA, CDR2 FQGNSA. The DNA of the CDR3 is TGTGCCAGCGTCTGGGACTGGTCCAATTCTGAGCAGTTCTTC. Protein sequence: CASVWDWSNSEQFF. The entire variable domain, with the rest obtained from reference TRBV7-2 and TRBJ2-1, is as follows: GAGVSQSPSNKVTEKGKDVELRCDPISGHTALYWYRQSLGQGLEFLIYFQGNSAPDKSGLPSDRFSAERTGGSVSTLTIQRTQQEDSAVYLCASVWDWSNSEQFFGPGTRLTVL.

The rearrangement links TRBV18 to TRBJ2-1, with 13 bases that match TRBD2. Germline trimming cut 3 bases from V and 0 bases from J; bases unmatched to any gene: 5. Looked up from germline, CDR1 is KGHSH and CDR2 is LQKENI. The CDR3 loop spans 18 amino acids. The DNA for the CDR3 is TGTGCCAGCTCACCCGCGGGACTAGCGGGAACCTCCTACAATGAGCAGTTCTTC. Protein product: CASSPAGLAGTSYNEQFF.

The chain is built from TRBV7-3 and TRBJ2-1; a weak D match, TRBD2 (6 bases). The CDR3 contains 16 residues. The germline V gene has CDR1 SGHTA and CDR2 FQGTGA. V dropped 0 bases and J dropped 2 bases, with 11 bases sitting between them. The CDR3 sequence: CASSLTALAPYNEQFF. For the CDR3, the DNA is TGTGCCAGCAGCTTAACGGCTCTAGCGCCCTACAATGAGCAGTTCTTC.

The chain uses TRBV19 and TRBJ2-7; perhaps TRBD2 as D (5 bases). The CDR3 loop spans 12 amino acids. Germline V gives CDR1 LNHDA, CDR2 SQIVND (reference sequence). V lost 10 bases to trimming and J lost 5 bases, with 15 bases between them. As DNA, the CDR3 is TGTGCCACCAGTCAGTCTAGCAACGAGCAGTACTTC. This sequence encodes CATSQSSNEQYF.

The chain uses TRBV7-9 and TRBJ2-5; the match to TRBD1 covers 10 bases. The V segment lost 2 bases and the J segment 4 bases; nucleotides outside the gene matches: 13. The CDR3 has 18 amino acids. Looked up from germline, CDR1 is SEHNR and CDR2 is FQNEAQ (reference sequence). The CDR3 reads CASSLTGTGVPHLETQYF. The CDR3 DNA reads as TGTGCCAGCAGCTTAACCGGGACAGGGGTCCCCCACCTAGAGACCCAGTACTTC.

This rearrangement joins TRBV19 to TRBJ2-1; unclear D gene. The V end was cut by 3 bases, the J end by 0 bases, with 12 bases between. The CDR3 consists of 16 residues. Germline V gene sequence: CDR1 LNHDA, CDR2 SQIVND (reference sequence). CDR3 in amino acids: CASSISPGSSYNEQFF. CDR3 nucleotides: TGTGCCAGTAGTATTTCCCCCGGCTCCTCCTACAATGAGCAGTTCTTC.

The CDR3 sequence: CASRRVTSVNPGTDTQYF. As DNA, the CDR3 is TGTGCCAGCAGGAGGGTGACTAGCGTCAACCCGGGAACAGATACGCAGTATTTT. The chain recombines TRBV11-2 with TRBJ2-3; 8 bases match TRBD2. J gave up 3 bases and V 6 bases, and 17 bases lay outside the gene matches. This CDR3 has 18 amino acids. CDR1 and CDR2 from the germline V gene are SGHAT and FQNNGV.

The chain employs TRBV28 and TRBJ2-1; 13 positions match TRBD2. From germline, CDR1 is MDHEN and CDR2 SYDVKM. With 5 bases clipped from V and 6 bases from J, the junction kept 4 bases outside the gene matches. The CDR3 consists of 15 residues. CDR3 sequence: CASSPRTSGSNEQFF. In DNA form, the CDR3 reads TGTGCCAGCAGTCCGCGGACTAGCGGGAGCAATGAGCAGTTCTTC.

The chain joins TRBV11-3 to TRBJ2-7, with D maybe TRBD1 (6 bases). This CDR3 region has 15 residues. CDR1 is SGHNT, CDR2 YENEEA, per germline. Trimming removed 3 bases at V and 5 bases at J, with 17 bases between. The CDR3 spells CASSLNRALPHEQYF. CDR3 DNA: TGTGCCAGCAGCTTGAACAGGGCTCTCCCCCACGAGCAGTACTTC.

The chain is built from TRBV14 and TRBJ1-4, with D unresolved. This CDR3 has 16 amino acids. V lost 6 bases and J lost 0, with 14 bases in between. CDR1 is SGHDN, CDR2 FVKESK, per germline. CDR3 sequence reads: CASSRAPGSTNEKLFF. CDR3 coding DNA: TGTGCCAGCAGTAGGGCGCCGGGATCAACTAATGAAAAACTGTTTTTT.

The genes are TRBV6-5 and TRBJ1-1, with D unclear. The CDR3 extends over 12 amino acids. Germline CDR1 is MNHEY and CDR2 is SVGAGI. With 0 bases removed from V and 7 bases from J, the gap between germline ends came to 6 bases. In DNA, the CDR3 is TGTGCCAGCAGTTACTCTGAAGGTGAAGCTTTCTTT. Translating it yields CASSYSEGEAFF.

The J gene is TRBJ2-7, the V gene TRBV27; perhaps TRBD2 as D (5 bases). The V gene's germline CDR1 is MNHEY and CDR2 SMNVEV (reference sequence). With 3 bases removed from V and 0 bases from J, the gap between germline ends came to 15 bases. The CDR3 has 16 amino acids. Written as DNA, the CDR3 is TGTGCCAGCAGTTTTAGTGAGGGCGAAAGCTCCTACGAGCAGTACTTC. Protein product: CASSFSEGESSYEQYF.

The genes are TRBV2 and TRBJ1-5, with TRBD1 as a possible D gene (5 bases). This CDR3 is 14 amino acids long. V was shortened by 5 bases and J by 4 bases, with 12 bases between the two germline ends. CDR1 and CDR2 (germline): SNHLY, FYNNEI. The CDR3 bases are TGTGCCAGCAGTAAACAGGAGAGGAATCAGCCCCAGCATTTT. It encodes CASSKQERNQPQHF.

The chain links TRBV21-1 to TRBJ2-1. TRBV21-1 is a pseudogene locus. This CDR3 is 12 amino acids long. The CDR3 coding sequence is TGTGCCAGCAGCAAAGGATCTCATGAGCAGTTCTTC. This encodes CASSKGSHEQFF.

This clone came up once. CDR3 amino acids: CASSLGRMSGTGELFF. The CDR3 DNA reads as TGTGCCAGCAGCTTGGGCCGGATGTCGGGGACCGGGGAGCTGTTTTTT. This chain connects TRBV5-4 to TRBJ2-2, with D possibly being TRBD2 (5 bases). V was trimmed by 0 bases and J by 5 bases, leaving 14 bases between them. Germline V gives CDR1 SGHNT, CDR2 YYREEE (reference sequence). The CDR3 loop spans 16 amino acids.

This clone was observed once. The gene calls are TRBV27 and TRBJ1-5; D may be TRBD1 (5 bases). Trimming removed 6 bases from V and 2 bases from J, with 8 bases in between. Germline CDR1 is MNHEY and CDR2 is SMNVEV (reference sequence). The CDR3 has 13 residues. CDR3 in amino acids: CASRPGGNQPQHF. The CDR3 DNA follows: TGTGCCAGCAGGCCGGGGGGCAATCAGCCCCAGCATTTT.

The chain recombines TRBV4-2 with TRBJ2-7; tentative D call: TRBD1 (6 bases). Trimming pared 5 bases from V and 4 bases from J, leaving 12 bases between. CDR1 is LGHNA, CDR2 YNFKEQ, per germline. The CDR3 sequence is 13 residues long. The CDR3 bases are TGTGCCAGCAGCGGGGACACCGGGTACGAGCAGTACTTC. Translated, it gives CASSGDTGYEQYF.

Concerning this clone itself: Other DNA sequences of this sample code for an identical CDR3. This CDR3 is CASSVGSGSYEQYF. The CDR3 nucleotides are TGTGCCAGCAGCGTAGGTAGCGGGAGCTACGAGCAGTACTTC. This chain connects TRBV9 to TRBJ2-7; TRBD2 agrees at 9 bases. This CDR3 is built from 14 residues. The germline V gene encodes CDR1 SGDLS and CDR2 YYNGEE. V shed 0 bases, J shed 3 bases, and the junction held 1 base outside the gene matches.

Of note for this clone: The same CDR3 can be traced to other DNA sequences in this sample. This sequence joins TRBV7-3 and TRBJ2-5, with a weak D call TRBD2 (5 bases). The CDR3 totals 13 residues. The germline V and J ends were trimmed by 2 bases and 5 bases, with 9 bases remaining between them. The germline V gene encodes CDR1 SGHTA and CDR2 FQGTGA. The CDR3 region has the DNA TGTGCCAGCAGCTTAGGAGGTTGGGAGACCCAGTACTTC. This gives the protein CASSLGGWETQYF.

This chain uses TRBV5-1 with TRBJ2-2, with 10 bases lining up with TRBD1. The length of the CDR3 is 16 residues. After removal of 0 bases from V and 5 bases from J, the junction contained 4 bases not matched to a gene. In germline, CDR1 is SGHRS, CDR2 YFSETQ. Written as DNA, the CDR3 is TGCGCCAGCAGCTTGGCTTGGGGACAGGGGACCGGGGAGCTGTTTTTT. Its translation: CASSLAWGQGTGELFF.

The chain employs TRBV7-8 and TRBJ2-1; 8 bases are shared with TRBD1. Germline loops: CDR1 SGHVS, CDR2 FQNEAQ. The CDR3 contains 15 residues. J was trimmed by 0 bases and V by 5 bases; bases with no gene match: 3. The CDR3 loop reads CASSGDRSSYNEQFF. CDR3 DNA: TGTGCCAGCAGCGGGGACAGGAGCTCCTACAATGAGCAGTTCTTC.

This chain connects TRBV19 to TRBJ2-5; D may be TRBD1 or TRBD2 (5 bases each). The end of the DNA fits TRBJ2-7 better, so the J call may be wrong. The CDR3 has 15 residues. Germline CDR1 reads LNHDA; CDR2 reads SQIVND (reference sequence). The CDR3 coding sequence is TGTGCCAGTAGTATGGGACCGGGACCCAACTACGAGCAGTACTTC. This translates into CASSMGPGPNYEQYF.

This clone occurred a few times. V and J are TRBV6-5 and TRBJ2-7, with D unresolved. Trimming took off 5 bases at V and 6 bases at J, with 8 bases between the two ends. This CDR3 region has 11 residues. Per germline, CDR1 MNHEY and CDR2 SVGAGI. CDR3 in DNA: TGTGCCAGCAGTACTGGATCCGAGCAGTACTTC. Translating it yields CASSTGSEQYF.

V and J are TRBV27 and TRBJ1-1; 8 nucleotides match TRBD1. CDR3 length: 14 residues. CDR1 is MNHEY and CDR2 is SMNVEV in the germline V gene (reference sequence). Trimming cost V 7 bases and J 0 bases; bases outside gene matches: 4. CDR3 residues: CASISTGVNTEAFF. CDR3 DNA sequence: TGTGCCAGCATATCGACAGGGGTGAACACTGAAGCTTTCTTT.

The V gene is TRBV6-5, the J gene TRBJ1-4; D possibly corresponds to TRBD1 (6 bases). Germline V gene lookup returns CDR1 MNHEY and CDR2 SVGAGI. Trimming stripped 8 bases from V and 6 bases from J, with 16 bases between. The CDR3 is made up of 14 amino acids. CDR3 nucleotide sequence: TGTGCCAGCTCCCTAGGGGGGGAGGATGAAAAACTGTTTTTT. It translates to CASSLGGEDEKLFF.

The genes are TRBV4-1 and TRBJ2-1; D may correspond to TRBD1 or TRBD2 (5 bases each). CDR1 is MGHRA and CDR2 is YSYEKL in the germline V gene. V was trimmed by 0 bases and J by 8 bases, leaving 23 bases between them. This CDR3 comprises 18 residues. The CDR3 nucleotides read TGCGCCAGCAGCCAAGATACCGTGGGGGACCTTGGGGAGTATGAGCAGTTCTTC. Translated, it gives CASSQDTVGDLGEYEQFF.

The chain uses TRBV6-6 and TRBJ1-5; 7 bases map to TRBD1. The CDR3 covers 16 residues. J was trimmed by 2 bases and V by 3 bases; bases with no gene match: 7. Per germline, CDR1 MNHNY and CDR2 SVGAGI (reference sequence). CDR3 sequence: CASSYTTGEGNQPQHF. CDR3 nucleotides: TGTGCCAGCAGTTATACTACAGGGGAGGGCAATCAGCCCCAGCATTTT.

This clone was counted between two and nine times. The CDR3 DNA reads as TGTGCCAGCAGCGACGGCGGGTTGGAGACCCAGTACTTC. Protein sequence: CASSDGGLETQYF. The V call is TRBV9, the J call TRBJ2-5, with D possibly matching TRBD2 (5 bases). Looked up from germline, CDR1 is SGDLS and CDR2 is YYNGEE. The CDR3 has 13 residues. The V end was cut by 3 bases, the J end by 5 bases, with 11 bases between. Combining the CDR3 with reference TRBV9 and TRBJ2-5 gives the whole variable domain DSGVTQTPKHLITATGQRVTLRCSPRSGDLSVYWYQQSLDQGLQFLIQYYNGEERAKGNILERFSAQQFPDLHSELNLSSLELGDSALYFCASSDGGLETQYFGPGTRLLVL.

This clone was observed once. The chain uses TRBV19 and TRBJ2-1; unclear D gene. The CDR3 is 11 residues long. The V and J ends lost 5 bases and 7 bases respectively, with 6 bases between them. Germline-derived CDR1 and CDR2 are LNHDA and SQIVND (reference sequence). CDR3 in amino acids: CASSLRNEQFF. CDR3 nucleotides: TGTGCCAGTAGTCTTAGAAATGAGCAGTTCTTC.